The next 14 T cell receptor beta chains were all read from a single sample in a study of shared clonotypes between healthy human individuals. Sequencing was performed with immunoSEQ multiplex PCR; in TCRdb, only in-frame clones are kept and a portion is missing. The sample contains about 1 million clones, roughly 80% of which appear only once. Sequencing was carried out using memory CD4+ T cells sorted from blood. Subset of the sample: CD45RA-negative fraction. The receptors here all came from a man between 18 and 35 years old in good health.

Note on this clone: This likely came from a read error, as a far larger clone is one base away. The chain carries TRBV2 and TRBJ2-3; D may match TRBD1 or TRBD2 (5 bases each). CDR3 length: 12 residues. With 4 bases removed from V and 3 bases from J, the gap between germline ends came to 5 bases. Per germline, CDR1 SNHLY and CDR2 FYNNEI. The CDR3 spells CASSGGTDTQYF. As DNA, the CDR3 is TGTGCCAGCAGTGGGGGGACAGATACGCAGTATTTT.

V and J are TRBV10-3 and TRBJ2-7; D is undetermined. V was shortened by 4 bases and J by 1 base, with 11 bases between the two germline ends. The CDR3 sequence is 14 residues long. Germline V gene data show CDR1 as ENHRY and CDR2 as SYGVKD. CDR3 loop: CAISVPLQSYEQYF. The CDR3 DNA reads TGTGCCATCAGTGTTCCCCTACAGTCCTACGAGCAGTACTTC.

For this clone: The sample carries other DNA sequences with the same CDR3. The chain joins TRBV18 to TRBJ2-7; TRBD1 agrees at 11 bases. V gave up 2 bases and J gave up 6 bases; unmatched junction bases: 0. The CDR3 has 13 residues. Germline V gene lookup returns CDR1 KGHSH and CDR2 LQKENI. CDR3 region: CASSPGQGAEQYF. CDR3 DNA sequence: TGTGCCAGCTCACCAGGACAGGGGGCCGAGCAGTACTTC.

The CDR3: CASSQYDQGYRTDTQYF. In nucleotides, the CDR3 is TGTGCCAGCAGTCAGTACGATCAGGGTTATCGCACAGATACGCAGTATTTT. The V call is TRBV5-6, the J call TRBJ2-3, with a tentative D call TRBD1 (5 bases). The CDR3 has 17 amino acids. Trimming stripped 5 bases from V and 1 base from J, with 20 bases between. Germline V gene data show CDR1 as SGHDT and CDR2 as YYEEEE.

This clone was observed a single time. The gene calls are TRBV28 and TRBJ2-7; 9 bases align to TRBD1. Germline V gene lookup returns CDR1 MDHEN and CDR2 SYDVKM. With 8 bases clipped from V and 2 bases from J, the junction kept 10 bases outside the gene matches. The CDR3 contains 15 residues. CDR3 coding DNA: TGTGCCAGCGCAAAATCCCGGACAGGGGCCTACGAGCAGTACTTC. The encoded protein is CASAKSRTGAYEQYF. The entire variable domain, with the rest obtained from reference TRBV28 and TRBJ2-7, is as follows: DVKVTQSSRYLVKRTGEKVFLECVQDMDHENMFWYRQDPGLGLRLIYFSYDVKMKEKGDIPEGYSVSREKKERFSLILESASTNQTSMYLCASAKSRTGAYEQYFGPGTRLTVT.

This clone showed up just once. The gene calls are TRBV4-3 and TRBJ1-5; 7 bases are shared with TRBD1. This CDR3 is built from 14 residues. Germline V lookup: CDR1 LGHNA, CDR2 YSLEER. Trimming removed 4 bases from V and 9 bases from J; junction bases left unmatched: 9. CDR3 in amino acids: CASSLDRENSPQHF. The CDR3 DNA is TGCGCCAGCAGCCTAGACAGGGAGAATTCGCCCCAGCATTTT.

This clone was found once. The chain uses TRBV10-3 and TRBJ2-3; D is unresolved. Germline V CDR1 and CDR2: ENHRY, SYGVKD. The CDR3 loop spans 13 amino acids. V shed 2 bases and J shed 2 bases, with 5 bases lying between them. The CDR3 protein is CAISETLTDTQYF. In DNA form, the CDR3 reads TGTGCCATCAGTGAGACTCTCACAGATACGCAGTATTTT.

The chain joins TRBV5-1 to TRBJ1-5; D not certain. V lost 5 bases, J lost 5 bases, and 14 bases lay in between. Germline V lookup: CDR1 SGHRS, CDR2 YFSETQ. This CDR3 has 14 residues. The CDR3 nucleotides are TGCGCCAGCAGTTTCGCCCCAACGGATCAGCCCCAGCATTTT. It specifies CASSFAPTDQPQHF.

DNA of the CDR3: TGTGCCAGCAGCTTGCAGGGGATCGGTCGCGGGCATCAGCCCCAGCATTTT. Translated: CASSLQGIGRGHQPQHF. V usage is TRBV5-6 and J usage is TRBJ1-5, with a possible D match to TRBD1 (6 bases). Germline loops: CDR1 SGHDT, CDR2 YYEEEE. The V gene lost 1 base and the J gene lost 5 bases, with 19 bases spanning the gap. The length of the CDR3 is 17 residues.

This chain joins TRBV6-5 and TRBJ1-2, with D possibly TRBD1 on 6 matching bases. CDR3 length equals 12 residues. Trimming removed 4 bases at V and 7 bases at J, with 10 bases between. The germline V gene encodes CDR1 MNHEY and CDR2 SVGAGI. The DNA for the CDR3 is TGTGCCAGCAGTTCAGGGGTGGCTGGCTACACCTTC. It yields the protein CASSSGVAGYTF.

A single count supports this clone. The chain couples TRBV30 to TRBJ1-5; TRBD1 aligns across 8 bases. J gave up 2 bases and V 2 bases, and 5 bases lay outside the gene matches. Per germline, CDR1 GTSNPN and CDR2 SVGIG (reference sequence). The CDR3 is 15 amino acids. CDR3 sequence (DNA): TGTGCCTGGAGTTCGACAGGGGCGGGCAATCAGCCCCAGCATTTT. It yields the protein CAWSSTGAGNQPQHF. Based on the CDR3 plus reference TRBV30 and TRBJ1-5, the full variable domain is SQTIHQWPATLVQPVGSPLSLECTVEGTSNPNLYWYRQAAGRGLQLLFYSVGIGQISSEVPQNLSASRPQDRQFILSSKKLLLSDSGFYLCAWSSTGAGNQPQHFGDGTRLSIL.

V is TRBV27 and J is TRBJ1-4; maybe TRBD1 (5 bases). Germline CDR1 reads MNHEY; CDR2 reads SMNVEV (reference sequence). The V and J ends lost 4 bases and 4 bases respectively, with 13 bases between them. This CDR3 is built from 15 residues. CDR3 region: CASSSIDRNNEKLFF. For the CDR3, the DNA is TGTGCCAGCAGTTCGATCGACAGAAATAATGAAAAACTGTTTTTT.

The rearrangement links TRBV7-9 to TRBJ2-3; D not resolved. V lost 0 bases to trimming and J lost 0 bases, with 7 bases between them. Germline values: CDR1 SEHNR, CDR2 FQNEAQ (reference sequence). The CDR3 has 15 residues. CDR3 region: CASSLAGLSTDTQYF. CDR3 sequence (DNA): TGTGCCAGCAGCTTAGCGGGCCTGAGCACAGATACGCAGTATTTT.

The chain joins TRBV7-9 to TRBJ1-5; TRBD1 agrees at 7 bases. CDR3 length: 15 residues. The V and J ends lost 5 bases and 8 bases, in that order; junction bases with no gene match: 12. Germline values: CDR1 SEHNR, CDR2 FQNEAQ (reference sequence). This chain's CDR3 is CASSPRTGDIEPQHF. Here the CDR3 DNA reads TGTGCCAGCAGCCCCCGGACAGGAGATATTGAGCCCCAGCATTTT.